The 7 T cell receptor beta chains below all came from one sample that was sequenced in a study of T-cell memory formation after mild COVID-19. TCRdb used MiXCR to reprocess the 5' RACE reads, holding one entry per CDR3 protein. The sample includes some 410,000 distinct CDR3 sequences, 20% to 30% of them seen just once. The sample comprised PBMCs or a T cell subset sorted from them (not recorded which). Receptors originate from an adult woman who had mild COVID-19 (a few samples of this study predate the infection). Cell type and time point are not known.

This chain joins TRBV15 and TRBJ2-5, with D perhaps being TRBD1 or TRBD2 (5 bases each). This CDR3 has 15 residues. Germline CDR1 LNHNV, CDR2 YYDKDF (reference sequence). The V gene lost 1 base and the J gene lost 2 bases, with 11 bases spanning the gap. CDR3: CATSRGGWEQETQYF. The CDR3 DNA reads TGTGCCACCAGCAGAGGGGGGTGGGAGCAAGAGACCCAGTACTTC.

This clonotype was counted between two and nine times. The gene calls are TRBV18 and TRBJ1-4; 11 bases fit TRBD1. V was clipped by 3 bases and J by 6 bases; unmatched bases: 3. Germline-derived CDR1 and CDR2 are KGHSH and LQKENI. The CDR3 spans 15 residues. CDR3 sequence (DNA): TGTGCCAGCTCACCCGGACAGGGGGCGTATGAAAAACTGTTTTTT. Translating it yields CASSPGQGAYEKLFF.

The chain recombines TRBV6-4 with TRBJ1-6, with D possibly matching TRBD1 (5 bases). CDR1 is MRHNA, CDR2 SNTAGT, per germline. The length of the CDR3 is 15 residues. V shed 2 bases and J shed 7 bases, with 12 bases lying between them. The CDR3 loop is CASSDVVGANSPLHF. CDR3 in DNA: TGTGCCAGCAGTGACGTTGTCGGGGCAAATTCACCCCTCCACTTT.

This clonotype showed up just a few times. The chain is built from TRBV20-1 and TRBJ1-5; perhaps TRBD1 as D (5 bases). Trimming stripped 8 bases from V and 1 base from J, with 21 bases between. This CDR3 region has 16 residues. The V gene's germline CDR1 is DFQATT and CDR2 SNEGSKA (reference sequence). The CDR3 is CSFPPEGSFSNQPQHF. In DNA form, the CDR3 reads TGCAGTTTCCCCCCGGAGGGGTCGTTCAGCAATCAGCCCCAGCATTTT.

This clonotype was counted ten times or more. The rearrangement uses TRBV24-1 and TRBJ2-7, with TRBD2 matching over 12 bases. The V segment lost 7 bases and the J segment 7 bases; nucleotides outside the gene matches: 1. Germline V gene data show CDR1 as KGHDR and CDR2 as SFDVKD. This CDR3 is 12 amino acids long. Here the CDR3 reads CATRGLAGEQYF. In DNA, the CDR3 is TGTGCCACCAGAGGACTAGCGGGAGAGCAGTACTTC.

The chain employs TRBV3-1 and TRBJ2-1; 7 nucleotides match TRBD2. The CDR3 has 14 amino acids. V trimming: 7 bases; J trimming: 4 bases; junction bases outside the gene matches: 7. Germline values: CDR1 LGHDT, CDR2 YNNKEL (reference sequence). CDR3 region: CASKRGLIYNEQFF. The CDR3, as DNA: TGTGCCAGCAAAAGGGGACTAATATACAATGAGCAGTTCTTC.

The CDR3 coding sequence is TGTGCCAGTAGTACCTCGGGTGGTACTGAAGCTTTCTTT. As protein: CASSTSGGTEAFF. V and J are TRBV19 and TRBJ1-1; D gene unclear. The V and J ends lost 4 bases and 5 bases respectively, with 11 bases between them. The CDR3 extends over 13 amino acids. The V gene's germline CDR1 is LNHDA and CDR2 SQIVND (reference sequence).